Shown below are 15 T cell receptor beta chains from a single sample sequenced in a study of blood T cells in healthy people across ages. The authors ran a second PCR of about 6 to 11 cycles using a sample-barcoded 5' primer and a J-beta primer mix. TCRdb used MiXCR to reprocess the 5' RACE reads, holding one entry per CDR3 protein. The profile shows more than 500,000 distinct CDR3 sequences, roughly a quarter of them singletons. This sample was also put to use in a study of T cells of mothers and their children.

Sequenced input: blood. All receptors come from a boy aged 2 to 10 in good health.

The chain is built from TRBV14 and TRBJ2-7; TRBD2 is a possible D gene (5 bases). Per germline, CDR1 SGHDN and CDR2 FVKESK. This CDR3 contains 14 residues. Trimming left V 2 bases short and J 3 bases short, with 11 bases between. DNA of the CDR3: TGTGCCAGCAGCCAACGGGGTATAGTCTACGAGCAGTACTTC. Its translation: CASSQRGIVYEQYF.

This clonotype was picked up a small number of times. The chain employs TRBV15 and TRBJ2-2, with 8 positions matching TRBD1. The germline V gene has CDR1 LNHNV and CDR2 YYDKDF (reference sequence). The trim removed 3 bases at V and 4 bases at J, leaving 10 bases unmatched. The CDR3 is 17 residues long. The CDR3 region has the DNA TGTGCCACCAGCAGCGTACCGGGACAGGCTGCCACCGGGGAGCTGTTTTTT. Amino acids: CATSSVPGQAATGELFF.

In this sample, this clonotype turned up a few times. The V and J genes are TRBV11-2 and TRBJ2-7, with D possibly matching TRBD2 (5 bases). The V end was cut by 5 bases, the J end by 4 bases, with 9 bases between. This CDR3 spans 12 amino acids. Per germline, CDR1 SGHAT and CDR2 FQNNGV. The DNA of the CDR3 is TGTGCCAGCAGCCCCCGGACTTACGAGCAGTACTTC. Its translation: CASSPRTYEQYF.

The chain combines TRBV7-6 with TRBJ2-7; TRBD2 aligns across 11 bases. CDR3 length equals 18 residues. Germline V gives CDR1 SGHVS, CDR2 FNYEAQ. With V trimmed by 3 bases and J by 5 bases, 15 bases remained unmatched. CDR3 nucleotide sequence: TGTGCCAGCAGCTTCTCACTAGCGGGGGAAAAGAGAGCCCACGAGCAGTACTTC. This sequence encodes CASSFSLAGEKRAHEQYF.

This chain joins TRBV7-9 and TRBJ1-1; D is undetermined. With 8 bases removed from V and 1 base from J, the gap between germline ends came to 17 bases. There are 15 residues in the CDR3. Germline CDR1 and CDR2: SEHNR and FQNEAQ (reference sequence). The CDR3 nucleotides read TGTGCCAGCGCTAGAGGCAGAAGATCGAACACTGAAGCTTTCTTT. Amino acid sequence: CASARGRRSNTEAFF.

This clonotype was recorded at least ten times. In DNA, the CDR3 is TGTGCCAGCAGTCTCTCTCCCGCAGGAAACTCCTACGAGCAGTACTTC. This encodes CASSLSPAGNSYEQYF. The chain couples TRBV12-3 or TRBV12-4 to TRBJ2-7; D not certain. The ends were cut back, 5 bases at V and 0 bases at J, with 17 bases in the middle. There are 16 residues in the CDR3.

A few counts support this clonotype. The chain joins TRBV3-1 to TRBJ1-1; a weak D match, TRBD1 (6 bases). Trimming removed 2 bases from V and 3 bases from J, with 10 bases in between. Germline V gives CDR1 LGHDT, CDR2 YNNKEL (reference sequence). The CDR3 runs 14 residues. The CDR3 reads CASSQRSGDTEAFF. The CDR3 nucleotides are TGTGCCAGCAGCCAACGGTCAGGGGACACTGAAGCTTTCTTT.

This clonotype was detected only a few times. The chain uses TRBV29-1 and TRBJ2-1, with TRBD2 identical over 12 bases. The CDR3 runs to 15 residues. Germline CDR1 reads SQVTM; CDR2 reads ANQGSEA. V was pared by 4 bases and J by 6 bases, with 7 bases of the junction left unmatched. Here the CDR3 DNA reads TGCAGCGTTGGGCTAGCGGGAGGGAGGCCCAATGAGCAGTTCTTC. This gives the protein CSVGLAGGRPNEQFF.

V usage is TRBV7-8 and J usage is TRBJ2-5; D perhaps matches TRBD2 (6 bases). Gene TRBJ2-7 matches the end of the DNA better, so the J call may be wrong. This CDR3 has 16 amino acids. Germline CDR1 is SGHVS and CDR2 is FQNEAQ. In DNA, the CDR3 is TGTGCCAGCAGCTTACCCCGCGGGGTGTCGACCTACGAGCAGTACTTC. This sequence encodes CASSLPRGVSTYEQYF.

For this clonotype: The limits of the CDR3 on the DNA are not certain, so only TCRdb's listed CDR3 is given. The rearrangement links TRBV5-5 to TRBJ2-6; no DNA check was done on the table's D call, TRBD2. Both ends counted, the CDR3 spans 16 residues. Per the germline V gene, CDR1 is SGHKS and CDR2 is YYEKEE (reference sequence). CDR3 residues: CASSWTFGAGANVLTF.

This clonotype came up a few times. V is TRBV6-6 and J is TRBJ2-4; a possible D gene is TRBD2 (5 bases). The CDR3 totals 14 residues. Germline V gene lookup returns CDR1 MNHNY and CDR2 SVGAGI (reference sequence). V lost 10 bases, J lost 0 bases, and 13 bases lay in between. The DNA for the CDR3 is TGTGCCACCCAAGAGGGATTAGCCAAAAACATTCAGTACTTC. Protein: CATQEGLAKNIQYF.

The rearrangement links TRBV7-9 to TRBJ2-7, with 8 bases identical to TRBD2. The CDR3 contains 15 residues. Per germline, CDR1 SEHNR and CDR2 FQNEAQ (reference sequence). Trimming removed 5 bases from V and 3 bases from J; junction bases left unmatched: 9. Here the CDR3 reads CASSVTGGANYEQYF. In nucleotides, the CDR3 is TGTGCCAGCAGCGTAACGGGGGGGGCTAACTACGAGCAGTACTTC.

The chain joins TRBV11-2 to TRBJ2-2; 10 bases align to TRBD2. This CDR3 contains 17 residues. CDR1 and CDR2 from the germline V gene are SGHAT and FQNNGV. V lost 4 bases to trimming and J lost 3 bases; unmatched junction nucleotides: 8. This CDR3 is CASSSPAGGPDTGELFF. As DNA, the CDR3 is TGTGCCAGCAGCTCACCAGCGGGGGGGCCAGACACCGGGGAGCTGTTTTTT.

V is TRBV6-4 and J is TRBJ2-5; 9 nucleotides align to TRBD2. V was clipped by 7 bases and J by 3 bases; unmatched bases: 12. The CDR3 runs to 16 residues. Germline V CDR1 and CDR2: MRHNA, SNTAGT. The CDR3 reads CASTTLPAGGKETQYF. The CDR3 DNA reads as TGTGCCAGCACCACCCTTCCCGCGGGGGGGAAAGAGACCCAGTACTTC.

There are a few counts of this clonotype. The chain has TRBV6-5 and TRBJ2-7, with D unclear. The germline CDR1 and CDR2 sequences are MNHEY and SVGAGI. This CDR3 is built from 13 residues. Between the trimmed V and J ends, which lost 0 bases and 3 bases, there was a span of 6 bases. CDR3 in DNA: TGTGCCAGCAGTTACTCAGAGCGCTACGAGCAGTACTTC. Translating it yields CASSYSERYEQYF.